The 25 T cell receptor beta chains given below trace back to one sample, sequenced in a study of shared clonotypes between healthy human individuals. CD45RO-negative, CCR7-positively selected cells formed the naive CD8 fraction, excluding terminally differentiated effector memory CD45RA+ cells. Assay used: immunoSEQ multiplex PCR; TCRdb lists only in-frame clones, some missing. The sample lists around 1,900,000 clones; 93% were seen once. The sequencing sample was made of naive CD8+ T cells from PBMCs. The receptor set was obtained from a man between 18 and 29 years old in good health. Some clones in this sample may be carry-over from other donors' samples.

V is TRBV6-1 and J is TRBJ2-7; D unclear. Germline V gene sequence: CDR1 MNHNS, CDR2 SASEGT. The CDR3 consists of 12 residues. V lost 4 bases to trimming and J lost 7 bases, with 11 bases between them. CDR3 amino acids: CASSGLSVEQYF. The CDR3 DNA reads as TGTGCCAGCAGTGGATTATCAGTGGAGCAGTACTTC.

The chain has TRBV7-2 and TRBJ2-1; perhaps TRBD2 as D (5 bases). Germline V lookup: CDR1 SGHTA, CDR2 FQGNSA. V shed 1 base and J shed 7 bases, with 8 bases lying between them. This CDR3 has 13 amino acids. In DNA form, the CDR3 reads TGTGCCAGCAGCTTAGTACCGGGGAATGAGCAGTTCTTC. Amino acid sequence: CASSLVPGNEQFF. The full variable domain, rest sourced from reference TRBV7-2 and TRBJ2-1, is GAGVSQSPSNKVTEKGKDVELRCDPISGHTALYWYRQSLGQGLEFLIYFQGNSAPDKSGLPSDRFSAERTGGSVSTLTIQRTQQEDSAVYLCASSLVPGNEQFFGPGTRLTVL.

This chain joins TRBV9 and TRBJ2-2; no clear D. Germline V gives CDR1 SGDLS, CDR2 YYNGEE. The CDR3 runs to 15 residues. V gave up 2 bases and J gave up 1 base, with 9 bases separating them. The CDR3 region has the DNA TGTGCCAGCAGCGTGGATGGGATGAACACCGGGGAGCTGTTTTTT. Translation gives CASSVDGMNTGELFF.

V usage is TRBV30 and J usage is TRBJ1-2; D is unclear. Trimming removed 6 bases at V and 4 bases at J, with 15 bases between. Germline assignment: CDR1 GTSNPN and CDR2 SVGIG (reference sequence). This CDR3 has 13 residues. The CDR3 sequence is CACRYGFGYGYTF. The CDR3 DNA is TGTGCCTGTCGTTACGGCTTCGGCTATGGCTACACCTTC.

This rearrangement joins TRBV9 to TRBJ2-1; tentatively, D is TRBD1 or TRBD2 (7 bases each). CDR1 SGDLS and CDR2 YYNGEE come from the germline V gene. This CDR3 region has 15 residues. Trimming left V 0 bases short and J 8 bases short, with 15 bases between. CDR3 DNA: TGTGCCAGCAGCGTAGCTCGGCAGGGGGGGGATGAGCAGTTCTTC. This encodes CASSVARQGGDEQFF.

The chain couples TRBV7-6 to TRBJ2-7; D possibly matches TRBD1 or TRBD2 (5 bases each). The CDR3 is made up of 15 amino acids. Trimming cost V 5 bases and J 7 bases, with 21 bases left between them. Germline loops: CDR1 SGHVS, CDR2 FNYEAQ. Written as DNA, the CDR3 is TGTGCCAGCAGCCACCGTGGTCGAGGGGTGGGGGAGCAGTACTTC. Its protein product is CASSHRGRGVGEQYF.

This clone has only one observation. The CDR3 spells CATVPSGTYVDEQFF. The CDR3 region has the DNA TGTGCCACCGTCCCCAGCGGGACCTACGTAGATGAGCAGTTCTTC. This rearrangement joins TRBV15 to TRBJ2-1; 7 bases fit TRBD2. This CDR3 region has 15 residues. The ends lost 8 bases at V and 8 bases at J; junction bases unmatched: 15. CDR1 is LNHNV and CDR2 is YYDKDF in the germline V gene (reference sequence).

The chain is built from TRBV7-3 and TRBJ1-1; D remains unclear. Germline CDR1 is SGHTA and CDR2 is FQGTGA. Between the trimmed V and J ends, which lost 2 bases and 1 base, there was a span of 5 bases. CDR3 size: 13 residues. The CDR3 DNA follows: TGTGCCAGCAGCTTATGGTGGAACACTGAAGCTTTCTTT. It encodes CASSLWWNTEAFF.

V and J are TRBV21-1 and TRBJ2-7; the D call of TRBD1 is as the table states it, not checked on the DNA. TRBV21-1 is flagged as a pseudogene. The CDR3 runs 19 residues. DNA of the CDR3: TGTGCCAGCAGCAATGTTCTGGCTTCACAGGGGTTTGGCTCCTACGAGCAGTACTTC. Its translation: CASSNVLASQGFGSYEQYF.

J is TRBJ2-7 and V is TRBV9; 9 bases match TRBD1. This CDR3 region has 15 residues. Looked up from germline, CDR1 is SGDLS and CDR2 is YYNGEE. V lost 3 bases, J lost 3 bases, and 7 bases stayed unmatched. In DNA form, the CDR3 reads TGTGCCAGCAGCGAGGGGACAGGGATAAGCTACGAGCAGTACTTC. Translation gives CASSEGTGISYEQYF.

As regards this clone: Other nucleotide sequences in the sample specify the same CDR3. The V gene is TRBV20-1, the J gene TRBJ2-7; D tentatively fits TRBD1 or TRBD2 (5 bases each). In germline, CDR1 is DFQATT, CDR2 SNEGSKA (reference sequence). The CDR3 totals 11 residues. The CDR3, as DNA: TGCAGGAGGCAGGCCTGGGGGGAGCAGTACTTC. As protein: CRRQAWGEQYF.

This chain uses TRBV27 with TRBJ2-1; 12 bases line up with TRBD2. In germline, CDR1 is MNHEY, CDR2 SMNVEV (reference sequence). V was pared by 4 bases and J by 2 bases, with 0 bases of the junction left unmatched. CDR3 length: 15 amino acids. The CDR3 is CASSSSGRAYNEQFF. CDR3 in DNA: TGTGCCAGCAGTTCTAGCGGGAGGGCCTACAATGAGCAGTTCTTC.

The chain links TRBV6-1 to TRBJ1-5; D unclear. The CDR3 covers 17 residues. Germline loops: CDR1 MNHNS, CDR2 SASEGT. Between the trimmed V and J ends, which lost 0 bases and 0 bases, there was a span of 12 bases. The CDR3 region has the DNA TGTGCCAGCAGTGAAGCCGGAGGCGGATATAGCAATCAGCCCCAGCATTTT. Translated, it gives CASSEAGGGYSNQPQHF.

The chain links TRBV4-2 to TRBJ2-1; TRBD2 matches at 7 bases. The length of the CDR3 is 16 residues. Germline-derived CDR1 and CDR2 are LGHNA and YNFKEQ. The ends lost 0 bases at V and 7 bases at J; junction bases unmatched: 9. The CDR3 DNA sequence: TGTGCCAGCAGCCAAGATGGGGAGGGATCAATGAATGAGCAGTTCTTC. This encodes CASSQDGEGSMNEQFF.

About this clone itself: This same CDR3 is encoded by further DNA sequences in the sample. The chain is built from TRBV29-1 and TRBJ2-3; the D is unclear. The CDR3 consists of 11 residues. Germline V gene lookup returns CDR1 SQVTM and CDR2 ANQGSEA. The V end lost 4 bases, the J end lost 4 bases, and 6 bases lay between the germline ends. The CDR3 is CSVVAPDTQYF. CDR3 DNA sequence: TGCAGCGTTGTGGCCCCAGATACGCAGTATTTT.

The V and J genes are TRBV27 and TRBJ2-7, with 9 nucleotides matching TRBD2. The CDR3 consists of 16 residues. Germline CDR1 and CDR2: MNHEY and SMNVEV (reference sequence). The V gene end was trimmed by 4 bases and the J gene end by 0 bases; junction bases not matched to a gene: 7. CDR3 DNA sequence: TGTGCCAGCAGTTCCGTAGCGGGAGCTGTCTCCTACGAGCAGTACTTC. Protein: CASSSVAGAVSYEQYF.

The genes are TRBV5-6 and TRBJ2-7; 8 bases map to TRBD2. Germline trimming cut 2 bases from V and 2 bases from J; bases unmatched to any gene: 6. Germline CDR1 reads SGHDT; CDR2 reads YYEEEE. The CDR3 runs 15 residues. CDR3 DNA sequence: TGTGCCAGCAGCTTCGAAGGGACTAGTACCTACGAGCAGTACTTC. Translating gives CASSFEGTSTYEQYF.

This clone showed up just once. This chain links TRBV5-4 with TRBJ2-1, with no clear D. Trimming removed 4 bases from V and 7 bases from J, with 21 bases in between. The CDR3 length is 16 residues. CDR1 SGHNT and CDR2 YYREEE come from the germline V gene (reference sequence). CDR3 DNA sequence: TGTGCCAGCAGCCCCCCTGGGGTCCAAATCCCTAATGAGCAGTTCTTC. Translating gives CASSPPGVQIPNEQFF.

The rearrangement uses TRBV7-8 and TRBJ2-3; D not resolved. The CDR3 is made up of 15 amino acids. In germline, CDR1 is SGHVS, CDR2 FQNEAQ. The ends were cut back, 7 bases at V and 2 bases at J, with 16 bases in the middle. CDR3 loop: CASTPLPANTDTQYF. Here the CDR3 DNA reads TGTGCCAGCACCCCCCTACCAGCGAACACAGATACGCAGTATTTT.

In regard to this clone: Other DNA sequences from this sample encode an identical CDR3 as well. The chain combines TRBV29-1 with TRBJ2-2, with no clear D. V was cut by 1 base and J by 2 bases, with 5 bases left in between. CDR1 is SQVTM and CDR2 is ANQGSEA in the germline V gene. CDR3 length: 13 amino acids. The chain's CDR3 is CSVEVPNTGELFF. In DNA form, the CDR3 reads TGCAGCGTTGAAGTTCCTAACACCGGGGAGCTGTTTTTT.

The chain has TRBV13 and TRBJ2-7; D could derive from TRBD1 or TRBD2 (6 bases each). The length of the CDR3 is 14 residues. Trimming shortened V by 5 bases and J by 5 bases, and 16 bases separated the two germline ends. CDR1 is PRHDT, CDR2 FYEKMQ, per germline (reference sequence). CDR3 amino acids: CASSRGPLRNEQYF. The CDR3 DNA reads as TGTGCCAGCAGCCGGGGGCCCCTTAGGAACGAGCAGTACTTC.

A remark on this clone: Additional DNA sequences in this sample encode the identical CDR3. V and J are TRBV28 and TRBJ1-2; no clear D gene. Trimming left V 2 bases short and J 7 bases short, with 8 bases between. The CDR3 is made up of 12 amino acids. Per germline, CDR1 MDHEN and CDR2 SYDVKM. CDR3 in DNA: TGTGCCAGCAGTTTACGGTCAGGTGGCTACACCTTC. Translating gives CASSLRSGGYTF.

The gene calls are TRBV7-8 and TRBJ1-5; no reliable D call. The CDR3 sequence is 14 residues long. Germline CDR1 and CDR2: SGHVS and FQNEAQ. V lost 4 bases to trimming and J lost 8 bases, with 15 bases between them. The CDR3 loop is CASSSVAGVEPQHF. CDR3 DNA sequence: TGTGCCAGCAGCTCAGTTGCGGGTGTTGAGCCCCAGCATTTT.

A word on this clone: The same CDR3 also results from other DNA sequences found in this sample. The gene calls are TRBV27 and TRBJ2-7; D is uncertain. Between the trimmed V and J ends, which lost 3 bases and 2 bases, there was a span of 8 bases. The CDR3 covers 13 residues. Germline CDR1 and CDR2: MNHEY and SMNVEV (reference sequence). Written as DNA, the CDR3 is TGTGCCAGCAGTTTGGCAGGACCCTACGAGCAGTACTTC. It specifies CASSLAGPYEQYF.

This clone has a single count. The chain has TRBV7-9 and TRBJ1-5, with no clear D. CDR1 is SEHNR and CDR2 is FQNEAQ in the germline V gene (reference sequence). The V end lost 5 bases, the J end lost 11 bases, and 16 bases lay between the germline ends. The CDR3 is made up of 13 amino acids. The CDR3 DNA reads as TGTGCCAGCAGCGACACCCTCACTATGGCCCAGCATTTT. This encodes CASSDTLTMAQHF.